This entry features one T cell receptor (beta chain) sequence. These data are taken from a study of T-cell memory formation after mild COVID-19. V lost 5 bases and J lost 4, with 15 bases in between. There are 14 residues in the CDR3. Germline assignment: CDR1 DFQATT and CDR2 SNEGSKA (reference sequence). A single record per CDR3 protein comes from TCRdb applying MiXCR to the 5' RACE reads. The sample holds some 130,000 distinct CDR3 sequences, 15% to 20% seen once. Sequencing was done on a sample of PBMCs or a T cell subset sorted from them (not recorded which). This clonotype originated in a man aged 18 to 30 who had mild COVID-19 (a few samples of this study predate the infection). Cell type and time point are not known. The chain combines TRBV20-1 with TRBJ1-3; D may be TRBD1 (5 bases). The CDR3 protein is CSAPGDGRGNTIYF. The CDR3 DNA reads TGCAGTGCTCCGGGGGACGGCAGAGGAAACACCATATATTTT.